The next 10 T cell receptor beta chains were all read from a single sample in a study. One entry per CDR3 protein results from TCRdb running MiXCR on the RT-PCR reads. The table shows about 680,000 distinct CDR3 sequences, with over 12% occurring only once. Sequencing used memory CD4+ T cells from blood. Receptors originate from a female donor in good health, serving as a healthy control.

This clonotype showed up many times. The chain combines TRBV6-5 with TRBJ2-7; 7 bases line up with TRBD2. The CDR3 extends over 14 amino acids. The germline V gene has CDR1 MNHEY and CDR2 SVGAGI. The J segment lost 7 bases and the V segment lost 4 bases, leaving 10 bases of the junction unmatched. CDR3 region: CASSSGTTQREQYF. The CDR3 DNA sequence: TGTGCCAGCAGTTCCGGGACTACCCAGCGGGAGCAGTACTTC.

This clonotype was picked up a small number of times. This chain connects TRBV3-1 to TRBJ2-3, with D possibly being TRBD1 or TRBD2 (5 bases each). This CDR3 is 14 amino acids long. V was cut by 1 base and J by 7 bases, with 12 bases left in between. The germline gives CDR1 LGHDT, CDR2 YNNKEL (reference sequence). The DNA for the CDR3 is TGTGCCAGCAGCCAAGGGGGCGGGTCTAATACGCAGTATTTT. Translation gives CASSQGGGSNTQYF.

This clonotype was observed a few times. The chain is built from TRBV15 and TRBJ1-1; no definite D call. The CDR3 runs 14 residues. The germline gives CDR1 LNHNV, CDR2 YYDKDF (reference sequence). V lost 8 bases and J 2 bases, leaving 15 bases between the germline ends. CDR3 DNA sequence: TGTGCCACCGCCAAGCTCAAGCTCAACACTGAAGCTTTCTTT. Encoded protein: CATAKLKLNTEAFF.

The table lists this clonotype with a few counts. This chain connects TRBV20-1 to TRBJ2-6, with 10 bases identical to TRBD1. V trimming: 5 bases; J trimming: 2 bases; junction bases outside the gene matches: 3. The CDR3 length is 15 residues. Per germline, CDR1 DFQATT and CDR2 SNEGSKA (reference sequence). The CDR3 nucleotides read TGCAGTGCTGAGACAGGGGGCACTGGGGCCAACGTCCTGACTTTC. Its protein product is CSAETGGTGANVLTF.

V gene TRBV20-1 combines with J gene TRBJ1-2; TRBD1 aligns across 9 bases. The CDR3 totals 15 residues. Unmatched junction bases numbered 11, after V lost 6 bases and J lost 3 bases. Germline V lookup: CDR1 DFQATT, CDR2 SNEGSKA (reference sequence). The chain's CDR3 is CSARGQGRLDYGYTF. CDR3 in DNA: TGCAGTGCCAGGGGACAGGGTCGTCTGGACTATGGCTACACCTTC.

This clonotype was found a few times. V gene TRBV5-1 combines with J gene TRBJ2-1, with D possibly being TRBD1 (6 bases). The V gene's germline CDR1 is SGHRS and CDR2 YFSETQ. V lost 7 bases and J lost 3, with 14 bases in between. The CDR3 runs 14 residues. In DNA, the CDR3 is TGCGCCAGCTCGGAGGACAGTCTCTACAATGAGCAGTTCTTC. It specifies CASSEDSLYNEQFF.

This clonotype showed up many times. This rearrangement joins TRBV12-3 or TRBV12-4 to TRBJ2-1; no firm D call. The length of the CDR3 is 17 residues. Trimming shortened V by 4 bases and J by 0 bases, and 16 bases separated the two germline ends. The CDR3 loop reads CASSSLLLSSSYNEQFF. The DNA of the CDR3 is TGTGCCAGCAGTTCTCTCCTCCTCTCTAGCTCCTACAATGAGCAGTTCTTC.

A few counts support this clonotype. The chain uses TRBV20-1 and TRBJ1-1, with TRBD1 as a possible D gene (5 bases). V lost 6 bases to trimming and J lost 1 base, with 15 bases between them. CDR3 length: 14 amino acids. Germline V gene lookup returns CDR1 DFQATT and CDR2 SNEGSKA (reference sequence). The chain's CDR3 is CSARRGFPNTEAFF. CDR3 coding DNA: TGCAGTGCCCGTCGGGGCTTCCCGAACACTGAAGCTTTCTTT.

Turning to this clonotype: This CDR3 is missing its conserved last phenylalanine or tryptophan, likely due to a read error. The DNA is omitted, as the CDR3 cannot be located on it reliably, and the CDR3 follows TCRdb's listing. This rearrangement joins TRBV27 to TRBJ2-2; the table names TRBD2, a call not compared with the DNA. Per the germline V gene, CDR1 is MNHEY and CDR2 is SMNVEV (reference sequence). Counting both end residues, the CDR3 totals 23 amino acids. The CDR3 here is CASGLLAGRTDAQQRLSAQPLSE.

The V gene is TRBV28, the J gene TRBJ2-1; 7 nucleotides agree with TRBD1. Germline V lookup: CDR1 MDHEN, CDR2 SYDVKM. J gave up 7 bases and V 7 bases, and 16 bases lay outside the gene matches. The length of the CDR3 is 16 residues. CDR3 nucleotides: TGTGCCAGCAATCCAAGTAGTGAGACAGGGAGAAATGAGCAGTTCTTC. Its protein is CASNPSSETGRNEQFF. Together with reference TRBV28 and TRBJ2-1, the CDR3 gives the full variable domain: DVKVTQSSRYLVKRTGEKVFLECVQDMDHENMFWYRQDPGLGLRLIYFSYDVKMKEKGDIPEGYSVSREKKERFSLILESASTNQTSMYLCASNPSSETGRNEQFFGPGTRLTVL.